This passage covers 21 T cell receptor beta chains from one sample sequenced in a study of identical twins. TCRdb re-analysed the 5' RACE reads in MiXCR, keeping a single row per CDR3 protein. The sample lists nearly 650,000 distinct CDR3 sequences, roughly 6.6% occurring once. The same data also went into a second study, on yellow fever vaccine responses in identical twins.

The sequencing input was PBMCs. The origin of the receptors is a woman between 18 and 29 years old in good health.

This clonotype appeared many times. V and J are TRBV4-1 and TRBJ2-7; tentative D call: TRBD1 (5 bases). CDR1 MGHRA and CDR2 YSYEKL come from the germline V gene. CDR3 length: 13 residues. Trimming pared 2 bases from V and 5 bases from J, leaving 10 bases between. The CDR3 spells CASSQSTVNEQYV. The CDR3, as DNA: TGCGCCAGCAGCCAATCGACAGTGAACGAGCAGTACGTC.

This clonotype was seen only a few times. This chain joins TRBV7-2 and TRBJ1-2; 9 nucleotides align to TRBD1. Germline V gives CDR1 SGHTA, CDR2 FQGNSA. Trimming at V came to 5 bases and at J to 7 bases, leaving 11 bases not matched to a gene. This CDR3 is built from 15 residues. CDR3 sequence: CASSPPGQGFGGYTF. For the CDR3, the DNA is TGTGCCAGCAGCCCGCCGGGACAGGGTTTCGGTGGCTACACCTTC.

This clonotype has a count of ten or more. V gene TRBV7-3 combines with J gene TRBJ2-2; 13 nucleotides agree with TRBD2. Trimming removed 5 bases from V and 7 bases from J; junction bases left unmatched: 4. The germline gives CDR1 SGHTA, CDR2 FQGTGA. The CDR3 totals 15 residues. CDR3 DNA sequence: TGTGCCAGCAGCCAAGGACTAGCGGGAGTCGGGGAGCTGTTTTTT. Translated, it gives CASSQGLAGVGELFF.

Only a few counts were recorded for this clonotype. CDR3 residues: CSVDRVTTDTQYF. In DNA form, the CDR3 reads TGCAGCGTTGACAGGGTCACTACAGATACGCAGTATTTT. V gene TRBV29-1 combines with J gene TRBJ2-3, with D possibly matching TRBD1 (5 bases). The CDR3 length is 13 residues. Per germline, CDR1 SQVTM and CDR2 ANQGSEA. V lost 3 bases to trimming and J lost 3 bases, with 10 bases between them.

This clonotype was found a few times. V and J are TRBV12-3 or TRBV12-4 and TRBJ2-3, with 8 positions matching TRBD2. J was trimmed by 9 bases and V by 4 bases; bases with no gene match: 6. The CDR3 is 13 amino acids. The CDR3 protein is CASSWGLELTQYF. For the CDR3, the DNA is TGTGCCAGCAGTTGGGGACTAGAATTGACGCAGTATTTT.

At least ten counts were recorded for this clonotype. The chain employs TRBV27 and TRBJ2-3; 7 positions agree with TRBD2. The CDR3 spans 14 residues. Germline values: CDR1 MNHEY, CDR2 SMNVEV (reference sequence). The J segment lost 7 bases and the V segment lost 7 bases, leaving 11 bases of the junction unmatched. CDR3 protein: CASTEAGLRNTQYF. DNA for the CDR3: TGTGCCAGCACCGAAGCGGGATTAAGGAATACGCAGTATTTT.

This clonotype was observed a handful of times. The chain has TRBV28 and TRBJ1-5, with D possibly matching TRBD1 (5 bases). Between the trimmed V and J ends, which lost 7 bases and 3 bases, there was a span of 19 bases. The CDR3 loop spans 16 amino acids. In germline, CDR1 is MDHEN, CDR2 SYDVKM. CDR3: CASNQGQGRYNQPQHF. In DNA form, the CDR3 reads TGTGCCAGCAACCAAGGGCAGGGAAGGTACAATCAGCCCCAGCATTTT.

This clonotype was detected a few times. CDR3 coding DNA: TGTGCCAGCATAAGGGAAAGCTCCTACAATGAGCAGTTCTTC. Encoded protein: CASIRESSYNEQFF. This chain connects TRBV12-3 or TRBV12-4 to TRBJ2-1; D unresolved. This CDR3 is built from 14 residues. Trimming pared 7 bases from V and 0 bases from J, leaving 10 bases between.

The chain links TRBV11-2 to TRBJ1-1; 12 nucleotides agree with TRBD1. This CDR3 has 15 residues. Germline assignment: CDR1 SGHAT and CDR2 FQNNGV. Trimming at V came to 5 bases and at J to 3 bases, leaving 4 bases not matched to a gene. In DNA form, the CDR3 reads TGTGCCAGCAGCACAAGGGACAGGGGGCACACTGAAGCTTTCTTT. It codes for CASSTRDRGHTEAFF.

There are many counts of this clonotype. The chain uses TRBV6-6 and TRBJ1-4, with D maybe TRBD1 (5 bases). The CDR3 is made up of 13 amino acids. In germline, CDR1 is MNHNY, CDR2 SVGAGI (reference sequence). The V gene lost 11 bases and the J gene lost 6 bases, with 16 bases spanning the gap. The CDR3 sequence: CASKTVLDEKLFF. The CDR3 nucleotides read TGTGCCTCGAAGACAGTTCTCGATGAAAAACTGTTTTTT.

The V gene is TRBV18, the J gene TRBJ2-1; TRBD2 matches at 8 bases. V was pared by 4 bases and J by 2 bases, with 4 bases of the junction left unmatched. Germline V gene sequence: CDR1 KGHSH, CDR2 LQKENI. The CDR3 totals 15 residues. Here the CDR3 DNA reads TGTGCCAGCTCACAACTAGCGGCCACCTACAATGAGCAGTTCTTC. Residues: CASSQLAATYNEQFF.

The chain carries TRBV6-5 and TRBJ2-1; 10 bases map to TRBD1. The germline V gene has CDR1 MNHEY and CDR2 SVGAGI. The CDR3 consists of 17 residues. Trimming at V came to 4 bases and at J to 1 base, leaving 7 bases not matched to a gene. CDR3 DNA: TGTGCCAGCAGTTCGGGACAGGGGTTCAGTTCCTACAATGAGCAGTTCTTC. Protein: CASSSGQGFSSYNEQFF.

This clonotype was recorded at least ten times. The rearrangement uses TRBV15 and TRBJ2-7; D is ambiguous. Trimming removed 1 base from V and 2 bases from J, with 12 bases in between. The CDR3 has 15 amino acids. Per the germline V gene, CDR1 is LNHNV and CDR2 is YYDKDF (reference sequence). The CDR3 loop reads CATSRVGKTTYEQYF. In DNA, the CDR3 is TGTGCCACCAGCAGAGTAGGTAAAACCACCTACGAGCAGTACTTC.

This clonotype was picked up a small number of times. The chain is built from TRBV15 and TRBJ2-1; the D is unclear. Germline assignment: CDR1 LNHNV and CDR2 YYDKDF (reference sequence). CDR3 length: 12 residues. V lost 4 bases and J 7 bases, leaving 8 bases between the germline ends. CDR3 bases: TGTGCCACCAGCACCGCGTTGAATGAGCAGTTCTTC. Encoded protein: CATSTALNEQFF.

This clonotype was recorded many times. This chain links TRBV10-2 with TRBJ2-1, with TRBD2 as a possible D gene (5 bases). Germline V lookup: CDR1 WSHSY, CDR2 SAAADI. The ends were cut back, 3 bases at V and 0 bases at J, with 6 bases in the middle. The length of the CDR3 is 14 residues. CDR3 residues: CASSEGSSYNEQFF. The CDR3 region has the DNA TGCGCCAGCAGTGAAGGGAGCTCCTACAATGAGCAGTTCTTC.

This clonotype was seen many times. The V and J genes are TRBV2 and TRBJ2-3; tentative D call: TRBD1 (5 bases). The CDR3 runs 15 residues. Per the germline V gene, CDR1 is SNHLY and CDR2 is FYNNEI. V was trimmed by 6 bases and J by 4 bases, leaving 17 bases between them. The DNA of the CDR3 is TGTGCCAGCAGGTTTCGAACCCAGGGTGCAGATACGCAGTATTTT. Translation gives CASRFRTQGADTQYF.

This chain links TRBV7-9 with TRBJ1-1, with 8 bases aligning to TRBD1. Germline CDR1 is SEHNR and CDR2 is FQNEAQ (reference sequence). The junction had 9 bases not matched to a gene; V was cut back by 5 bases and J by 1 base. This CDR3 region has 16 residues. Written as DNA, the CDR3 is TGTGCCAGCAGCCCAACGGGGACAGGCGAGAACACTGAAGCTTTCTTT. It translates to CASSPTGTGENTEAFF. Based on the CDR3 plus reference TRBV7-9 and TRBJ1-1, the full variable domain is DTGVSQNPRHKITKRGQNVTFRCDPISEHNRLYWYRQTLGQGPEFLTYFQNEAQLEKSRLLSDRFSAERPKGSFSTLEIQRTEQGDSAMYLCASSPTGTGENTEAFFGQGTRLTVV.

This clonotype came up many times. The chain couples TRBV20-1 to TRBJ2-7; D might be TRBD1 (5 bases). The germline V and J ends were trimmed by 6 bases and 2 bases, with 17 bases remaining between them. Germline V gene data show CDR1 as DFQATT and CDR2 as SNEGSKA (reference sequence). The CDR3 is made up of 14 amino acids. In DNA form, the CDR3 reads TGCAGTGCCCACTCTGGGGCGGTTGCCTACGAGCAGTACTTC. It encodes CSAHSGAVAYEQYF.

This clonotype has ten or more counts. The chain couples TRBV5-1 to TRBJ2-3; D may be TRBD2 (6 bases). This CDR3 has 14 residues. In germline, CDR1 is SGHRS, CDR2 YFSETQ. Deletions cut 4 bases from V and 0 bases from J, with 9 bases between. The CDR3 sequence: CASSKLASTDTQYF. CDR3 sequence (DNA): TGCGCCAGCAGCAAACTAGCTAGCACAGATACGCAGTATTTT. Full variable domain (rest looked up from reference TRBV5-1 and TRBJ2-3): KAGVTQTPRYLIKTRGQQVTLSCSPISGHRSVSWYQQTPGQGLQFLFEYFSETQRNKGNFPGRFSGRQFSNSRSEMNVSTLELGDSALYLCASSKLASTDTQYFGPGTRLTVL.

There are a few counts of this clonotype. CDR3 sequence (DNA): TGTGCCAGCAGCCCCCATTCGGTGTCAGAGACCCAGTACTTC. Protein product: CASSPHSVSETQYF. The chain joins TRBV7-9 to TRBJ2-5; no definite D call. The germline V gene has CDR1 SEHNR and CDR2 FQNEAQ (reference sequence). CDR3 length: 14 amino acids. Deletions cut 5 bases from V and 4 bases from J, with 14 bases between. Looking up the rest from reference TRBV7-9 and TRBJ2-5 gives the full variable domain: DTGVSQNPRHKITKRGQNVTFRCDPISEHNRLYWYRQTLGQGPEFLTYFQNEAQLEKSRLLSDRFSAERPKGSFSTLEIQRTEQGDSAMYLCASSPHSVSETQYFGPGTRLLVL.

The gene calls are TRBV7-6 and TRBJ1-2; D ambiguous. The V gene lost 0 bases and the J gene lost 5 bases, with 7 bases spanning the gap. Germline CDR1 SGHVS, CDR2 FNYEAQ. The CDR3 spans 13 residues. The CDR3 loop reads CASSLAAGYGYTF. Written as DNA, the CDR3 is TGTGCCAGCAGCTTAGCGGCGGGGTATGGCTACACCTTC.